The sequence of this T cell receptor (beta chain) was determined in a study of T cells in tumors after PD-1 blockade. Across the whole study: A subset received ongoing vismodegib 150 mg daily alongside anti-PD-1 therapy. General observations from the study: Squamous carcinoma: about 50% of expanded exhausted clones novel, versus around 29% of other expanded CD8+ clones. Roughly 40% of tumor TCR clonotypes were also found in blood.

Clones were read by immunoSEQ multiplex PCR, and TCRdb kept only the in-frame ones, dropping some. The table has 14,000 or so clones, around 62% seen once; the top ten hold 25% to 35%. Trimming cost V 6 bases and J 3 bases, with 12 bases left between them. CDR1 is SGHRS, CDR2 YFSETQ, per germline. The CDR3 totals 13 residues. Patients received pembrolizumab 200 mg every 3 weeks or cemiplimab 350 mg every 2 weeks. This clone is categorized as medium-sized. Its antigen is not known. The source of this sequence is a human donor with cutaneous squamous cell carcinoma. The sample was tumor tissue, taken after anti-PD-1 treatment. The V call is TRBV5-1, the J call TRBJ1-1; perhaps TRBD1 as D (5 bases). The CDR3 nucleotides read TGCGCCAGCACGAGGATGGGGGACACTGAAGCTTTCTTT. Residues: CASTRMGDTEAFF.